The clone carrying this T cell receptor beta chain was observed many times. Its antigen is unknown. Time point in this sample: blood at routine non-recurrence follow-up after resection. No cells were sorted before sequencing. The whole RNA sequenced was extracted from tumor, nontumor lung or frozen PBMC. V lost 1 base to trimming and J lost 7 bases, with 11 bases between them. This CDR3 comprises 14 residues. The germline V gene encodes CDR1 LGHDT and CDR2 YNNKEL (reference sequence). The record originates from a study of spatial heterogeneity in lung cancer. Across the whole study: Alpha-chain sequences were consistently detected less often than beta-chain sequences. Study-wide points: At resection, ubiquitous expanded tumor TCRs appeared in blood more than at follow-up.

MiXCR was run by TCRdb on the 5' RACE reads, yielding one entry per CDR3 protein. Here the sample spans about 36,000 distinct CDR3 sequences, 6% to 9.5% being singletons. The chain joins TRBV3-1 to TRBJ1-5; a weak D match, TRBD1 (5 bases). This receptor was taken from a male donor with early-stage non-small cell lung cancer. The source was PBMCs, collected at follow-up. The CDR3 reads CASSQVQGGQPQHF. CDR3 DNA sequence: TGTGCCAGCAGCCAAGTTCAGGGCGGACAGCCCCAGCATTTT.